This TCR beta chain was observed in a study of T cell repertoires in urothelial bladder cancer. Germline values: CDR1 SSHAT, CDR2 FNYEAQ (reference sequence). V was pared by 0 bases and J by 7 bases, with 15 bases between. This CDR3 spans 16 amino acids. About this clone: Its antigen is as yet unknown.

Study outcomes and limitations: Benign specimens had a median about 12% infiltrating lymphocyte percentage.

TCRdb's table, derived via immunoSEQ multiplex PCR, lists solely in-frame clones and lacks some. Among 8,500 to 13,000 clones listed, around 65% were seen once. This TCR came from a human donor with a benign inflammatory bladder lesion. The chain carries TRBV7-7 and TRBJ2-2; D remains ambiguous. Input material: tumor-infiltrating cells from bladder cancer. The CDR3: CASSLAVSGVGGELFF. The DNA of the CDR3 is TGTGCCAGCAGCTTAGCGGTGTCAGGCGTAGGCGGGGAGCTGTTTTTT.